The clone carrying this T cell receptor beta chain appeared a few times. Antigen specificity is unknown. This sample stems from a study of post-analysis software for immune sequencing data. Study as a whole: The disease courses spanned relapsing-remitting, secondary progressive and progressive-relapsing forms of multiple sclerosis.

Unique molecular identifiers were carried by the TCR beta cDNA libraries. Between roughly 0.9 and 11 million T cells gave rise to 450,000 to 650,000 cDNA molecules. MiXCR was run by TCRdb on the PCR reads, yielding one entry per CDR3 protein. Here the sample spans about 500,000 distinct CDR3 sequences, 45% being singletons. The V end was cut by 5 bases, the J end by 13 bases, with 12 bases between. The CDR3 has 12 amino acids. Germline CDR1 reads MDHEN; CDR2 reads SYDVKM. Study-wide results and caveats: Controls had lower frequencies than patients of a handful of TRBV segments, which included TRBV5-6, TRBV5-1 and TRBV20-1. In multiple sclerosis, normalized Chao1 diversity was significantly below that of controls. Samples from one preparation batch, clustered by F measure, grouped strongly together.

The rearrangement joins TRBV28 to TRBJ1-6; D remains ambiguous. This receptor was obtained from a girl aged 10-17 years with multiple sclerosis. The sequenced sample consisted of blood. The CDR3 DNA is TGTGCCAGCAGTCAGCCCGAACCCCCCCTCCACTTT. Translation gives CASSQPEPPLHF.